This T cell receptor (beta chain) came from a study of metastatic and nonmetastatic thyroid tumors. The wider study: Both malignant and benign thyroid patients supplied peripheral blood and tumor or nodule tissue samples, across which the repertoires of these patients were then compared. Study-wide results and caveats: According to reports, the diversity of TCR beta was significantly higher in malignant thyroid tumors than in benign nodules, and this held in both blood and tumor samples.

The CDR3 has 17 amino acids. J gave up 5 bases and V 1 base, and 8 bases lay outside the gene matches. Germline V gene data show CDR1 as SGHTA and CDR2 as FQGNSA. All patients were treatment-naive before thyroid surgery. Via MiXCR, TCRdb re-called the PCR reads. The sample has roughly 40,000 clones, approximately 17% seen once. This clone was seen many times. Antigen: not known. Sequenced input: tumor tissue. The TCR was taken from a female donor with papillary thyroid cancer or a benign thyroid nodule (not recorded which). Some clones in this sample may be carry-over from other donors' samples. The chain joins TRBV7-2 to TRBJ2-1; 10 bases are a match to TRBD2. CDR3 amino acids: CASSLVRVAGGDNEQFF. The CDR3 region has the DNA TGTGCCAGCAGCTTAGTGCGGGTAGCGGGGGGAGACAATGAGCAGTTCTTC.